These 18 T cell receptor beta chains were sequenced from one sample in a study of OX40 agonist ivuxolimab in advanced cancers. Some clones are missing from TCRdb's copy, which holds only in-frame ones; the method was immunoSEQ multiplex PCR. The sample has 70,000 to 90,000 clones, approximately 80% seen once; the top ten hold 6.5% to 8.5%. The sequenced sample was CD4+ or CD8+ T cells sorted from blood, obtained in a trial of the OX40 agonist ivuxolimab. The origin of the receptors is an adult with an advanced solid tumor such as melanoma, head and neck, liver or kidney cancer.

This chain uses TRBV6-6 with TRBJ1-4; D is unresolved. Germline lookup yields CDR1 MNHNY and CDR2 SVGAGI (reference sequence). The CDR3 is made up of 16 amino acids. V was cut by 6 bases and J by 3 bases, with 17 bases left in between. The CDR3 DNA sequence: TGTGCCAGCAGATACGGACGGCCGACACCTAATGAAAAACTGTTTTTT. Protein sequence: CASRYGRPTPNEKLFF.

The chain has TRBV5-4 and TRBJ2-2, with a possible D match to TRBD2 (5 bases). This CDR3 spans 15 amino acids. The germline CDR1 and CDR2 sequences are SGHNT and YYREEE (reference sequence). The V gene lost 4 bases and the J gene lost 3 bases, with 13 bases spanning the gap. CDR3 nucleotides: TGTGCCAGCAGCCCTTGGCCGGGGTACACCGGGGAGCTGTTTTTT. Its protein product is CASSPWPGYTGELFF.

The V call is TRBV7-2, the J call TRBJ2-1; D is unclear. This CDR3 is 15 amino acids long. CDR1 is SGHTA, CDR2 FQGNSA, per germline. The V end was cut by 1 base, the J end by 5 bases, with 12 bases between. The CDR3: CASSLVGRSHNEQFF. DNA of the CDR3: TGTGCCAGCAGCTTAGTGGGTAGGTCACACAATGAGCAGTTCTTC.

This clone was seen once. The J gene is TRBJ1-6, the V gene TRBV6-5; 9 bases fit TRBD1. After removal of 8 bases from V and 3 bases from J, the junction contained 2 bases not matched to a gene. Germline assignment: CDR1 MNHEY and CDR2 SVGAGI. The CDR3 runs 14 residues. The CDR3 DNA reads as TGTGCCAGCCAGGACAGGGGCTATAATTCACCCCTCCACTTT. Translation gives CASQDRGYNSPLHF.

The CDR3 reads CATSRDEWGRIRNIQYF. DNA of the CDR3: TGTGCCACCAGCAGAGACGAGTGGGGTAGAATCAGGAACATTCAGTACTTC. The rearrangement links TRBV15 to TRBJ2-4; unclear D gene. The V and J ends lost 0 bases and 7 bases respectively, with 19 bases between them. This CDR3 comprises 17 residues. Germline CDR1 is LNHNV and CDR2 is YYDKDF (reference sequence).

The gene calls are TRBV7-6 and TRBJ2-5; tentative D call: TRBD1 (6 bases). The CDR3 has 14 amino acids. Germline-derived CDR1 and CDR2 are SGHVS and FNYEAQ. V lost 1 base to trimming and J lost 3 bases, with 9 bases between them. CDR3 in DNA: TGTGCCAGCAGCTTAGGGGCAGGGGAAGAGACCCAGTACTTC. Its protein is CASSLGAGEETQYF.

The chain carries TRBV4-3 and TRBJ1-2; D possibly corresponds to TRBD1 (5 bases). The germline V gene has CDR1 LGHNA and CDR2 YSLEER. This CDR3 has 13 residues. Between the trimmed V and J ends, which lost 1 base and 3 bases, there was a span of 6 bases. The CDR3 sequence: CASSQGTYYGYTF. CDR3 DNA sequence: TGCGCCAGCAGCCAAGGGACATACTATGGCTACACCTTC.

This chain connects TRBV5-5 to TRBJ1-5; TRBD1 aligns across 9 bases. CDR3 length equals 14 residues. Germline-derived CDR1 and CDR2 are SGHKS and YYEKEE (reference sequence). The junction had 9 bases not matched to a gene; V was cut back by 3 bases and J by 11 bases. For the CDR3, the DNA is TGTGCCAGCAGCTCGGCGGGGACAGGGTCGACCCAGCATTTT. It encodes CASSSAGTGSTQHF. The whole variable domain, filled in from reference TRBV5-5 and TRBJ1-5, reads DAGVTQSPTHLIKTRGQQVTLRCSPISGHKSVSWYQQVLGQGPQFIFQYYEKEERGRGNFPDRFSARQFPNYSSELNVNALLLGDSALYLCASSSAGTGSTQHFGDGTRLSIL.

This clone was observed a few times. The genes are TRBV10-1 and TRBJ1-6; the D is unclear. The V end lost 6 bases, the J end lost 9 bases, and 15 bases lay between the germline ends. The CDR3 length is 14 residues. Germline CDR1 WNHNN, CDR2 SYGVQD (reference sequence). Here the CDR3 reads CASRTGPGASPLHF. DNA of the CDR3: TGCGCCAGCAGGACCGGGCCCGGAGCTTCACCCCTCCACTTT.

This chain uses TRBV28 with TRBJ1-6, with D tentatively TRBD1 (5 bases). The germline V gene encodes CDR1 MDHEN and CDR2 SYDVKM. CDR3 length: 14 residues. With 6 bases removed from V and 7 bases from J, the gap between germline ends came to 13 bases. CDR3 coding DNA: TGTGCCAGCAGACTTTATGGGGGAAATTCACCCCTCCACTTT. The encoded protein is CASRLYGGNSPLHF.

J is TRBJ2-7 and V is TRBV27, with a tentative D call TRBD2 (5 bases). Trimming stripped 8 bases from V and 7 bases from J, with 12 bases between. The CDR3 extends over 11 amino acids. Germline CDR1 reads MNHEY; CDR2 reads SMNVEV (reference sequence). CDR3 in amino acids: CASGGLKEQYF. CDR3 DNA: TGTGCCAGCGGCGGACTGAAGGAGCAGTACTTC.

This chain joins TRBV6-6 and TRBJ1-5; D remains ambiguous. The V end was cut by 0 bases, the J end by 6 bases, with 12 bases between. The CDR3 totals 15 residues. CDR1 is MNHNY and CDR2 is SVGAGI in the germline V gene (reference sequence). The CDR3 DNA is TGTGCCAGCAGTTACTCGGCAGGCCCCCCTCAGCCCCAGCATTTT. Its translation: CASSYSAGPPQPQHF.

This rearrangement joins TRBV12-1 to TRBJ2-3; the table's TRBD2 call for D was not verified on the DNA. TRBV12-1 is a pseudogene segment. This CDR3 spans 15 amino acids. For the CDR3, the DNA is TGTGCCAGCGCAATAGCGGGAGGGCTAACAGATACGCAGTATTTT. Its translation is CASAIAGGLTDTQYF.

V is TRBV6-5 and J is TRBJ2-7, with TRBD2 matching over 11 bases. This CDR3 region has 15 residues. V lost 3 bases, J lost 4 bases, and 5 bases stayed unmatched. Germline CDR1 reads MNHEY; CDR2 reads SVGAGI. CDR3 region: CASSYPGLADYEQYF. For the CDR3, the DNA is TGTGCCAGCAGTTATCCGGGACTAGCGGATTACGAGCAGTACTTC.

The count of this clone is one. The V call is TRBV2, the J call TRBJ2-7; the D call may be TRBD1 or TRBD2 (5 bases each). CDR3 size: 14 residues. Trimming took off 7 bases at V and 4 bases at J, with 17 bases between the two ends. The V gene's germline CDR1 is SNHLY and CDR2 FYNNEI. CDR3 residues: CASTTFGGDYEQYF. The CDR3 DNA sequence: TGTGCCAGCACCACGTTTGGGGGTGATTACGAGCAGTACTTC.

The CDR3 DNA follows: TGTGCCAGCAGCCCTTCGAGCTACGAGCAGTACTTC. Protein product: CASSPSSYEQYF. The V gene is TRBV7-2, the J gene TRBJ2-7; D is unresolved. This CDR3 spans 12 amino acids. Trimming shortened V by 5 bases and J by 3 bases, and 8 bases separated the two germline ends. In germline, CDR1 is SGHTA, CDR2 FQGNSA.

This chain uses TRBV7-9 with TRBJ1-1; TRBD1 matches at 7 bases. J lost 8 bases, V lost 5 bases, and 11 bases had no gene match. Germline V gene sequence: CDR1 SEHNR, CDR2 FQNEAQ (reference sequence). The CDR3 contains 14 residues. In nucleotides, the CDR3 is TGTGCCAGCAGCCGCAGGGGGGAATTATTCGAAGCTTTCTTT. Encoded protein: CASSRRGELFEAFF.

The rearrangement uses TRBV5-8 and TRBJ2-2; D call uncertain. Germline loops: CDR1 SGHTS, CDR2 YDEGEE. CDR3 length equals 16 residues. Trimming took off 4 bases at V and 2 bases at J, with 15 bases between the two ends. Here the CDR3 DNA reads TGTGCCAGCAGCCCTCGGGCAAGCACTAACACCGGGGAGCTGTTTTTT. This translates into CASSPRASTNTGELFF.